A selection of T cell receptor beta chains follows, all from one sample in a study of CD8 T cells in ankylosing spondylitis. TCRdb passed the 5' RACE reads through MiXCR, listing each CDR3 protein once. The repertoire holds about 390,000 distinct CDR3 sequences, with 20% to 25% as singletons. The sequenced sample consisted of blood, either unsorted or a sorted T cell fraction (not recorded which). Receptors originate from a male donor with ankylosing spondylitis. CDR3s include the opening cysteine and the closing phenylalanine or tryptophan. Each record gives: J gene, V gene, clone size, D gene, CDR3 protein, CDR3 DNA. The D gene is left open where the match is weak. Expanded clones get a size class; other rows say once, few or many, or leave the size out.

j_call: TRBJ2-6; v_call: TRBV27; clone_size: few; d_call: TRBD2; cdr3_aa: CASSSGLAGTYGANVLTF; cdr3_nt: TGTGCCAGCAGTTCAGGACTAGCGGGGACTTATGGGGCCAACGTCCTGACTTTC
j_call: TRBJ2-1; v_call: TRBV5-1; clone_size: .; d_call: TRBD2; cdr3_aa: CASSLELTASGIYEQFF; cdr3_nt: TGCGCCAGCAGCTTGGAATTGACGGCTAGCGGGATCTATGAGCAGTTCTTC
j_call: TRBJ2-7; v_call: TRBV28; clone_size: .; d_call: TRBD1; cdr3_aa: CASSTPGQGSYEQYF; cdr3_nt: TGTGCCAGCAGTACCCCGGGACAGGGTTCTTACGAGCAGTACTTC
j_call: TRBJ1-5; v_call: TRBV5-1; clone_size: few; d_call: .; cdr3_aa: CASSLGPGTLQPQHF; cdr3_nt: TGCGCCAGCAGCTTGGGGCCAGGGACCTTACAGCCCCAGCATTTT
j_call: TRBJ2-2; v_call: TRBV5-1; clone_size: .; d_call: .; cdr3_aa: CASSLSPNTGELFF; cdr3_nt: TGCGCCAGCAGCTTGAGCCCCAACACCGGGGAGCTGTTTTTT
j_call: TRBJ2-3; v_call: TRBV7-9; clone_size: many; d_call: .; cdr3_aa: CASSPQGLRTDTQYF; cdr3_nt: TGTGCCAGCAGCCCCCAGGGACTGCGCACAGATACGCAGTATTTT
j_call: TRBJ2-3; v_call: TRBV29-1; clone_size: few; d_call: TRBD2; cdr3_aa: CSVATTGLAGVSNTQYF; cdr3_nt: TGCAGCGTCGCTACCACCGGACTAGCGGGAGTATCGAATACGCAGTATTTT
j_call: TRBJ2-3; v_call: TRBV5-1; clone_size: .; d_call: TRBD1; cdr3_aa: CASAPGGRTDTQYF; cdr3_nt: TGCGCCAGCGCTCCAGGGGGCAGAACAGATACGCAGTATTTT
j_call: TRBJ2-7; v_call: TRBV5-1; clone_size: .; d_call: .; cdr3_aa: CASSDLPGLRNEQYF; cdr3_nt: TGCGCCAGCAGCGATCTCCCGGGACTGAGGAACGAGCAGTACTTC
j_call: TRBJ2-3; v_call: TRBV4-3; clone_size: many; d_call: .; cdr3_aa: CASSQGGSLRIADTQYF; cdr3_nt: TGCGCCAGCAGCCAAGGGGGGTCTCTAAGGATCGCAGATACGCAGTATTTT
j_call: TRBJ1-4; v_call: TRBV12-3/TRBV12-4; clone_size: few; d_call: .; cdr3_aa: CASSSRTTEGREKLFF; cdr3_nt: TGTGCCAGCAGCTCCCGGACGACAGAAGGACGTGAAAAACTGTTTTTT
j_call: TRBJ1-1; v_call: TRBV6-2/TRBV6-3; clone_size: .; d_call: .; cdr3_aa: CASSYASMDTEAFF; cdr3_nt: TGTGCCAGCAGTTACGCTAGCATGGACACTGAAGCTTTCTTT
j_call: TRBJ1-4; v_call: TRBV5-5; clone_size: .; d_call: .; cdr3_aa: CASGPAAAREKLFF; cdr3_nt: TGTGCCAGCGGGCCTGCGGCGGCGCGTGAAAAACTGTTTTTT
j_call: TRBJ1-1; v_call: TRBV12-3/TRBV12-4; clone_size: .; d_call: .; cdr3_aa: CASITGWRAFF; cdr3_nt: TGTGCCAGCATTACAGGGTGGCGAGCTTTCTTT
j_call: TRBJ2-7; v_call: TRBV3-1; clone_size: .; d_call: .; cdr3_aa: CASSAGASGAPEEQYF; cdr3_nt: TGTGCCAGCAGCGCAGGGGCCAGCGGAGCCCCTGAAGAGCAGTACTTC
j_call: TRBJ1-5; v_call: TRBV28; clone_size: .; d_call: .; cdr3_aa: CASSFLSQPQHF; cdr3_nt: TGTGCCAGCAGTTTTCTGAGTCAGCCCCAGCATTTT
j_call: TRBJ1-1; v_call: TRBV4-2; clone_size: many; d_call: TRBD1; cdr3_aa: CASSQGDRTNTEAFF; cdr3_nt: TGTGCCAGCAGCCAGGGGGACAGGACGAACACTGAAGCTTTCTTT
j_call: TRBJ2-7; v_call: TRBV20-1; clone_size: few; d_call: .; cdr3_aa: CSARKDGAGEQYF; cdr3_nt: TGCAGTGCTAGAAAAGACGGGGCCGGCGAGCAGTACTTC
j_call: TRBJ2-2; v_call: TRBV20-1; clone_size: .; d_call: .; cdr3_aa: CSARLRGLTGELFF; cdr3_nt: TGCAGTGCTAGACTCAGGGGCTTGACCGGGGAGCTGTTTTTT
j_call: TRBJ1-5; v_call: TRBV28; clone_size: few; d_call: TRBD1; cdr3_aa: CASITDRVNQPQHF; cdr3_nt: TGTGCCAGCATCACGGACAGGGTTAATCAGCCCCAGCATTTT
j_call: TRBJ2-1; v_call: TRBV19; clone_size: .; d_call: .; cdr3_aa: CASSFRLEGEQFF; cdr3_nt: TGTGCCAGTAGTTTCCGACTAGAAGGTGAGCAGTTCTTC
j_call: TRBJ1-1; v_call: TRBV18; clone_size: .; d_call: .; cdr3_aa: CASSPPLGGVTEAFF; cdr3_nt: TGTGCCAGCTCACCACCGCTGGGAGGTGTCACTGAAGCTTTCTTT
j_call: TRBJ2-1; v_call: TRBV7-9; clone_size: many; d_call: .; cdr3_aa: CAHDTFGSSTYNEQFF; cdr3_nt: TGTGCCCACGATACATTTGGTAGCAGTACATACAATGAGCAGTTCTTC
j_call: TRBJ2-5; v_call: TRBV5-1; clone_size: few; d_call: .; cdr3_aa: CASSFFSGLEGVLQETQYF; cdr3_nt: TGCGCCAGCAGCTTTTTTTCGGGCCTGGAGGGGGTGCTCCAAGAGACCCAGTACTTC
j_call: TRBJ2-5; v_call: TRBV6-1; clone_size: .; d_call: .; cdr3_aa: CASMAGTYEETQYF; cdr3_nt: TGTGCCAGCATGGCCGGTACCTATGAAGAGACCCAGTACTTC
j_call: TRBJ2-2; v_call: TRBV5-6; clone_size: .; d_call: TRBD1; cdr3_aa: CASSFYRGRIGGELFF; cdr3_nt: TGTGCCAGCAGCTTTTATAGGGGGCGCATAGGCGGGGAGCTGTTTTTT
j_call: TRBJ1-5; v_call: TRBV21-1; clone_size: few; d_call: .; cdr3_aa: CASTTELSNQPQHF; cdr3_nt: TGTGCCAGCACAACAGAACTTAGCAATCAGCCCCAGCATTTT
j_call: TRBJ2-7; v_call: TRBV18; clone_size: once; d_call: .; cdr3_aa: CASSPTRGHEQYF; cdr3_nt: TGTGCCAGCTCACCAACCCGGGGACACGAGCAGTACTTC
j_call: TRBJ1-3; v_call: TRBV28; clone_size: .; d_call: .; cdr3_aa: CASTPHLVSGNTIYF; cdr3_nt: TGTGCCAGCACCCCTCATTTAGTCTCTGGAAACACCATATATTTT
j_call: TRBJ2-1; v_call: TRBV28; clone_size: .; d_call: TRBD2; cdr3_aa: CASSSPGTTRNEQFF; cdr3_nt: TGTGCCAGCAGTTCTCCCGGGACTACTAGGAATGAGCAGTTCTTC
j_call: TRBJ2-1; v_call: TRBV5-1; clone_size: .; d_call: .; cdr3_aa: CASSLVPGTPSSYNEQFF; cdr3_nt: TGCGCCAGCAGCTTGGTTCCCGGGACACCGAGCTCCTACAATGAGCAGTTCTTC
j_call: TRBJ2-7; v_call: TRBV7-3; clone_size: .; d_call: TRBD2; cdr3_aa: CASSGGTSGRAGDEQYF; cdr3_nt: TGTGCCAGCAGCGGCGGGACTAGCGGGAGGGCCGGGGACGAGCAGTACTTC
j_call: TRBJ2-7; v_call: TRBV6-2/TRBV6-3; clone_size: .; d_call: .; cdr3_aa: CASKSSGLFEQYF; cdr3_nt: TGTGCCAGCAAATCAAGCGGACTATTCGAGCAGTACTTC
j_call: TRBJ2-5; v_call: TRBV5-1; clone_size: many; d_call: .; cdr3_aa: CASSLSPGETQYF; cdr3_nt: TGCGCCAGCAGCTTGAGTCCGGGAGAGACCCAGTACTTC
j_call: TRBJ2-1; v_call: TRBV18; clone_size: .; d_call: .; cdr3_aa: CASSPQAANEQFF; cdr3_nt: TGTGCCAGCTCACCACAAGCGGCCAATGAGCAGTTCTTC
j_call: TRBJ2-5; v_call: TRBV7-2; clone_size: .; d_call: TRBD2; cdr3_aa: CASSYQRGQETQYF; cdr3_nt: TGTGCCAGCAGCTACCAGCGGGGACAAGAGACCCAGTACTTC
j_call: TRBJ2-7; v_call: TRBV7-2; clone_size: few; d_call: .; cdr3_aa: CASRLTRDGGAYEQYF; cdr3_nt: TGTGCCAGCAGACTCACTAGGGACGGGGGTGCCTACGAGCAGTACTTC
j_call: TRBJ2-2; v_call: TRBV19; clone_size: .; d_call: .; cdr3_aa: CASSLQHPNTGELFF; cdr3_nt: TGTGCCAGTAGTTTACAACACCCGAACACCGGGGAGCTGTTTTTT
j_call: TRBJ1-2; v_call: TRBV12-3/TRBV12-4; clone_size: many; d_call: .; cdr3_aa: CASSPRDYADQSAAGYTF; cdr3_nt: TGTGCCAGCAGTCCCCGGGACTATGCCGACCAGTCAGCTGCTGGCTACACCTTC
j_call: TRBJ2-7; v_call: TRBV28; clone_size: .; d_call: TRBD2; cdr3_aa: CASTPRGAGGYEQYF; cdr3_nt: TGTGCCAGCACCCCCCGCGGGGCGGGAGGTTACGAGCAGTACTTC
j_call: TRBJ2-7; v_call: TRBV7-9; clone_size: few; d_call: .; cdr3_aa: CASSLDQAEQYF; cdr3_nt: TGTGCCAGCAGCTTAGATCAAGCCGAGCAGTACTTC
j_call: TRBJ1-2; v_call: TRBV20-1; clone_size: .; d_call: .; cdr3_aa: CSARDSRFNNYGYTF; cdr3_nt: TGCAGTGCTAGAGATTCAAGGTTTAATAACTATGGCTACACCTTC
j_call: TRBJ2-2; v_call: TRBV6-1; clone_size: .; d_call: .; cdr3_aa: CASRRITGSNTGELFF; cdr3_nt: TGTGCCAGCAGGAGGATAACGGGGTCGAACACCGGGGAGCTGTTTTTT
j_call: TRBJ2-3; v_call: TRBV10-1; clone_size: few; d_call: TRBD2; cdr3_aa: CASSELAGGQGDTQYF; cdr3_nt: TGCGCCAGCAGTGAGTTAGCGGGAGGCCAGGGAGATACGCAGTATTTT
j_call: TRBJ1-1; v_call: TRBV20-1; clone_size: .; d_call: .; cdr3_aa: CSAVRQNTEAFF; cdr3_nt: TGCAGTGCTGTAAGACAGAACACTGAAGCTTTCTTT
j_call: TRBJ2-1; v_call: TRBV5-1; clone_size: few; d_call: TRBD2; cdr3_aa: CASSLAGGLPYNEQFF; cdr3_nt: TGCGCCAGCAGCTTGGCCGGGGGACTACCCTACAATGAGCAGTTCTTC
j_call: TRBJ2-1; v_call: TRBV3-1; clone_size: .; d_call: .; cdr3_aa: CASSHPIESSYNEQFF; cdr3_nt: TGTGCCAGCAGCCACCCCATAGAGAGCTCCTACAATGAGCAGTTCTTC
j_call: TRBJ2-7; v_call: TRBV6-1; clone_size: few; d_call: .; cdr3_aa: CASRLLTSGWNEQYF; cdr3_nt: TGTGCCAGCAGACTCCTGACGAGTGGCTGGAACGAGCAGTACTTC
j_call: TRBJ2-6; v_call: TRBV5-1; clone_size: few; d_call: .; cdr3_aa: CASSLEASGANVLTF; cdr3_nt: TGCGCCAGCAGCTTGGAAGCCTCTGGGGCCAACGTCCTGACTTTC